This entry lists 8 T cell receptor beta chains sequenced from one sample in a study of T cells of healthy individuals. From the 5' RACE reads, TCRdb called clonotypes with MiXCR, one entry per CDR3 protein. Of around 63,000 distinct CDR3 sequences listed, around 15% are singletons. Every receptor here comes from a human donor in good health.

This clonotype was observed a handful of times. The chain combines TRBV29-1 with TRBJ2-1; perhaps TRBD2 as D (6 bases). The CDR3 is 14 residues long. Germline lookup yields CDR1 SQVTM and CDR2 ANQGSEA. Trimming left V 6 bases short and J 2 bases short, with 14 bases between. The CDR3 sequence is CSVGKRATYNEQFF. In DNA form, the CDR3 reads TGCAGCGTCGGAAAGCGGGCGACCTACAATGAGCAGTTCTTC.

This rearrangement joins TRBV4-2 to TRBJ2-2; D is perhaps TRBD1 or TRBD2 (5 bases each). CDR1 and CDR2 (germline): LGHNA, YNFKEQ. V was clipped by 4 bases and J by 8 bases, with 8 bases between them. The CDR3 has 12 amino acids. The DNA for the CDR3 is TGTGCCAGCAGCCCGGGACCAGGGGAGCTGTTTTTT. It specifies CASSPGPGELFF.

This clonotype was recorded many times. V gene TRBV20-1 combines with J gene TRBJ1-4; D is perhaps TRBD1 (5 bases). The V and J ends lost 0 bases and 15 bases respectively, with 17 bases between them. Germline loops: CDR1 DFQATT, CDR2 SNEGSKA (reference sequence). This CDR3 region has 13 residues. The CDR3 coding sequence is TGCAGTGCTAGAGATCTGACGGGGGGATGGTTGTTTTTT. Amino acid sequence: CSARDLTGGWLFF.

This clonotype came up many times. V and J are TRBV5-4 and TRBJ2-7; D possibly matches TRBD1 or TRBD2 (5 bases each). Germline assignment: CDR1 SGHNT and CDR2 YYREEE (reference sequence). Between the trimmed V and J ends, which lost 4 bases and 3 bases, there was a span of 14 bases. The length of the CDR3 is 14 residues. The CDR3 DNA is TGTGCCAGCAGCGGGGGAGTCGGCGGCTACGAGCAGTACTTC. Protein: CASSGGVGGYEQYF.

Only a few counts were recorded for this clonotype. The V call is TRBV13, the J call TRBJ2-5; no reliable D call. This CDR3 has 14 amino acids. Looked up from germline, CDR1 is PRHDT and CDR2 is FYEKMQ (reference sequence). Trimming stripped 5 bases from V and 5 bases from J, with 15 bases between. As DNA, the CDR3 is TGTGCCAGCAGCCCCAAACTGGATTTGGAGACCCAGTACTTC. It codes for CASSPKLDLETQYF. The full variable domain, in which reference TRBV13 and TRBJ2-5 provide the parts outside the CDR3, is AAGVIQSPRHLIKEKRETATLKCYPIPRHDTVYWYQQGPGQDPQFLISFYEKMQSDKGSIPDRFSAQQFSDYHSELNMSSLELGDSALYFCASSPKLDLETQYFGPGTRLLVL.

This clonotype has at least ten counts. V usage is TRBV24-1 and J usage is TRBJ1-2, with TRBD1 as a possible D gene (5 bases). This CDR3 has 13 residues. Germline V CDR1 and CDR2: KGHDR, SFDVKD. Trimming stripped 3 bases from V and 7 bases from J, with 11 bases between. CDR3 in amino acids: CATSDRGIRGYTF. In DNA, the CDR3 is TGTGCCACCAGTGATCGGGGGATACGTGGCTACACCTTC.

The genes are TRBV24-1 and TRBJ2-2; D might be TRBD1 (6 bases). Germline CDR1 reads KGHDR; CDR2 reads SFDVKD. Trimming took 6 bases from V and 1 from J, leaving 8 bases between them. The length of the CDR3 is 14 residues. The CDR3 loop reads CATSLQGNTGELFF. The CDR3 region has the DNA TGTGCCACCAGTCTACAGGGGAACACCGGGGAGCTGTTTTTT.

This clonotype showed up just a few times. The chain recombines TRBV7-9 with TRBJ2-7, with D tentatively TRBD1 or TRBD2 (6 bases each). CDR1 and CDR2 from the germline V gene are SEHNR and FQNEAQ (reference sequence). V was pared by 2 bases and J by 2 bases, with 10 bases between. The CDR3 extends over 14 amino acids. The CDR3 protein is CASSLKGGPYEQYF. For the CDR3, the DNA is TGTGCCAGCAGCTTAAAGGGGGGTCCCTACGAGCAGTACTTC.